This TCR beta chain came from a study of blood T cell repertoires in COVID-19. Study details: Samples taken during acute and convalescent COVID-19 were collected in the United States, Italy and Spain. Sample material is recorded as cDNA or gDNA derived from T cells, B-cell-depleted T cells, or PBMCs.

In Seattle, patients joined the study during active infection and were tracked longitudinally. Original methodology: Amplification of reference gene primers provided the estimated nucleated cell counts. Libraries were prepared by immunoSEQ multiplex PCR; TCRdb keeps only in-frame clonotypes and omits some of them. The V and J calls and clone size come from that table; D and trimming were worked out from the DNA. The table records roughly 200,000 clones, 82% of them present only once. The CDR3 consists of 14 residues. Unmatched junction bases numbered 7, after V lost 6 bases and J lost 2 bases. CDR1 is MNHNY and CDR2 is SVGAGI in the germline V gene (reference sequence).

V usage is TRBV6-6 and J usage is TRBJ2-7; 7 bases match TRBD1. Material: peripheral blood. This receptor was taken from a woman aged 55-75 years with COVID-19, enrolled during active disease. DNA of the CDR3: TGTGCCAGCAGGCGGACAGGCCAACCCTACGAGCAGTACGTC. The encoded protein is CASRRTGQPYEQYV.